This T cell receptor beta chain was captured by sequencing in a study of cytomegalovirus exposure and HLA in healthy donors. Study-level background: Falling in the Caucasian-associated ancestry cluster were 80% to 85% of 300 to 500 genotyped donors. Overall study findings and caveats: In a later analysis, CMV-associated beta chains were mostly HLA-associated, it appeared. Among donors in an Asian-associated ancestry cluster, a later analysis reportedly found fewer N-insertions than the roughly 700-donor mean.

Points on this clone: The antigen remains undetermined.

The PCR used 60 Vbeta and 13 Jbeta primers. Assay: immunoSEQ multiplex PCR; the TCRdb copy retains only in-frame clones and omits some. The table has 150,000 to 200,000 clones, roughly 77% seen once. Germline CDR1 and CDR2: GTSNPN and SVGIG (reference sequence). This CDR3 is built from 13 residues. Trimming pared 8 bases from V and 8 bases from J, leaving 16 bases between. This receptor was obtained from a man aged 40-49 years in good health and CMV-seropositive. The sequencing sample was made of PBMCs. The chain employs TRBV30 and TRBJ1-6; no definite D call. The CDR3 nucleotides are TGTGCCGGCACCCGGGAGTGGGATTCACCCCTCCACTTT. Translating gives CAGTREWDSPLHF. Together with reference TRBV30 and TRBJ1-6, the CDR3 gives the full variable domain: SQTIHQWPATLVQPVGSPLSLECTVEGTSNPNLYWYRQAAGRGLQLLFYSVGIGQISSEVPQNLSASRPQDRQFILSSKKLLLSDSGFYLCAGTREWDSPLHFGNGTRLTVT.